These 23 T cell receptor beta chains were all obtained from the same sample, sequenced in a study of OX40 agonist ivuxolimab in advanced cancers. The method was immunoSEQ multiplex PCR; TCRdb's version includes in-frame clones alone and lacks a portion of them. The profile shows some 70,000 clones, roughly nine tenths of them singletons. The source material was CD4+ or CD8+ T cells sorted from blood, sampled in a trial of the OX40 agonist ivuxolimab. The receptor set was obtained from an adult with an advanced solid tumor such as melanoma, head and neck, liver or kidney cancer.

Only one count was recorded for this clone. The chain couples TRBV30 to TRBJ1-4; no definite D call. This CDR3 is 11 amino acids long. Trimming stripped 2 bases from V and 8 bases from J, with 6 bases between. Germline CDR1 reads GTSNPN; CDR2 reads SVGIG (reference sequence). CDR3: CAWSLSEKLFF. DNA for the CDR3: TGTGCCTGGAGTCTAAGCGAAAAACTGTTTTTT.

The CDR3 protein is CSVNKGDEQFF. The CDR3 DNA follows: TGCAGTGTAAATAAGGGAGATGAGCAGTTCTTC. The chain has TRBV20-1 and TRBJ2-1, with a tentative D call TRBD2 (5 bases). Germline V CDR1 and CDR2: DFQATT, SNEGSKA (reference sequence). CDR3 length: 11 residues. Trimming stripped 7 bases from V and 8 bases from J, with 12 bases between.

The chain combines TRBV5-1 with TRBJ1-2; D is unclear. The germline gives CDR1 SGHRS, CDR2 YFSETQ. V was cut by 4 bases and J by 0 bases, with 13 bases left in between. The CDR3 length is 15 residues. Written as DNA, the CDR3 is TGCGCCAGCAGCGCCCAGGACGGAGCTAACTATGGCTACACCTTC. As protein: CASSAQDGANYGYTF.

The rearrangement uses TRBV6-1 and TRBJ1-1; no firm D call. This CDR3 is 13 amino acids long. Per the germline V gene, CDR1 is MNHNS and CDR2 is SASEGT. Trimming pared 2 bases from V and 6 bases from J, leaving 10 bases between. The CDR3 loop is CASSELGLAEAFF. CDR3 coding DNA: TGTGCCAGCAGTGAACTAGGACTGGCTGAAGCTTTCTTT.

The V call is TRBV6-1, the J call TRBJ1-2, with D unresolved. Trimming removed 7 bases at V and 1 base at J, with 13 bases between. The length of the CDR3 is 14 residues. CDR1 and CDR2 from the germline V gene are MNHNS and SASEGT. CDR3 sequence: CASNPTGSNYGYTF. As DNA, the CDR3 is TGTGCCAGCAACCCCACGGGAAGTAACTATGGCTACACCTTC.

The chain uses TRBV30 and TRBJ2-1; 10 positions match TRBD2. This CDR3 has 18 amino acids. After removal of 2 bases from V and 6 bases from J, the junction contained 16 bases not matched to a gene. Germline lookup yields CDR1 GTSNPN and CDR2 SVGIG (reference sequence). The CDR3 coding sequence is TGTGCCTGGAGTCCGCCCCTAGCCCTAGCGGGGGAAACCAATGAGCAGTTCTTC. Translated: CAWSPPLALAGETNEQFF.

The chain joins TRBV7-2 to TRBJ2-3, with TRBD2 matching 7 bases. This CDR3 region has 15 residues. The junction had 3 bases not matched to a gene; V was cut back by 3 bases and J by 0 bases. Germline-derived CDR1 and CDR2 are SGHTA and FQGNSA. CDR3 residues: CASSLGRGSTDTQYF. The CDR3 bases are TGTGCCAGCAGCTTGGGGCGGGGGAGCACAGATACGCAGTATTTT.

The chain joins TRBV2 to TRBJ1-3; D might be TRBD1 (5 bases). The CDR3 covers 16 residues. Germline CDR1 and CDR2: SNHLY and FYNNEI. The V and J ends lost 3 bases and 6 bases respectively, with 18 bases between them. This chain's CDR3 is CASSDDANFRANTIYF. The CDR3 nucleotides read TGTGCCAGCAGTGACGACGCAAATTTCAGGGCAAACACCATATATTTT.

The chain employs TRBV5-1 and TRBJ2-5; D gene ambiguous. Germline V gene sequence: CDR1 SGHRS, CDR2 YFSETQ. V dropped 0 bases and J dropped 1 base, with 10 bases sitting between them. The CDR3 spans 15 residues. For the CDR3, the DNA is TGCGCCAGCAGCTTGGGACCAGCAAGCCAAGAGACCCAGTACTTC. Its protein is CASSLGPASQETQYF.

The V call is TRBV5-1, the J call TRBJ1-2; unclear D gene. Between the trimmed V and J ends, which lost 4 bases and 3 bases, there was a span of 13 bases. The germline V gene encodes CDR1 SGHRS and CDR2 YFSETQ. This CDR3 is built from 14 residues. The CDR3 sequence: CASSPGEGYYGYTF. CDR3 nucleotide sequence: TGCGCCAGCAGCCCCGGGGAGGGCTACTATGGCTACACCTTC.

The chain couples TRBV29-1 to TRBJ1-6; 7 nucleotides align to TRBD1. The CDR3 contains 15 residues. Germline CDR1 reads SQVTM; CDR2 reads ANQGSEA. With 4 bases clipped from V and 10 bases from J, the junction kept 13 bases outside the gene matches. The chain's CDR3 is CSVGQGERKSSPLHF. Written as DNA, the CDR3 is TGCAGCGTTGGGCAGGGGGAGAGGAAGAGCTCACCCCTCCACTTT.

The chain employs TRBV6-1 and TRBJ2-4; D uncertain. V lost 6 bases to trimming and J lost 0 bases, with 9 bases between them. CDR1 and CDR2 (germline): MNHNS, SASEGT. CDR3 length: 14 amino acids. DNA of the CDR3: TGTGCCAGCAGGGCCACTCTAGCCAAAAACATTCAGTACTTC. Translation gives CASRATLAKNIQYF.

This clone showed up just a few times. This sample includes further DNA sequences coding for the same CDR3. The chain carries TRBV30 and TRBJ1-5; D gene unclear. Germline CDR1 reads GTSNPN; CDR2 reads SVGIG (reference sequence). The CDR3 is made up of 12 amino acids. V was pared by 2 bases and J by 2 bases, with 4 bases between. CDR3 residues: CAWSRGNQPQHF. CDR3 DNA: TGTGCCTGGAGTAGGGGCAATCAGCCCCAGCATTTT.

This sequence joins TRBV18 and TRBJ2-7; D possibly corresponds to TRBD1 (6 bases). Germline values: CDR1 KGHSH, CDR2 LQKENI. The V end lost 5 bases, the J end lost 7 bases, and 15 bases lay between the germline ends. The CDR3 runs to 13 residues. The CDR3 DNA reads TGTGCCAGCTCAGGGTCAGGACAGTCAGAGCAGTACTTC. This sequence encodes CASSGSGQSEQYF.

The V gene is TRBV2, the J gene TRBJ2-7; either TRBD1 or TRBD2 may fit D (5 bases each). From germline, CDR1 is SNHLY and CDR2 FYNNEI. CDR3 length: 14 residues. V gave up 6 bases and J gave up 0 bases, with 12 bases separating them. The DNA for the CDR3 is TGTGCCAGCAGGGGGACCGCTACCTCCTACGAGCAGTACTTC. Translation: CASRGTATSYEQYF.

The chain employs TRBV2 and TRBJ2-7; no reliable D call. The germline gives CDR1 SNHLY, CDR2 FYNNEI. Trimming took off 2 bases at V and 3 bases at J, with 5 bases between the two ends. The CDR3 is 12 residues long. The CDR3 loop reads CASSEQNYEQYF. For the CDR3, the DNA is TGTGCCAGCAGTGAACAGAACTACGAGCAGTACTTC. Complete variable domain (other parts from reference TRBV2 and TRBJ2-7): EPEVTQTPSHQVTQMGQEVILRCVPISNHLYFYWYRQILGQKVEFLVSFYNNEISEKSEIFDDQFSVERPDGSNFTLKIRSTKLEDSAMYFCASSEQNYEQYFGPGTRLTVT.

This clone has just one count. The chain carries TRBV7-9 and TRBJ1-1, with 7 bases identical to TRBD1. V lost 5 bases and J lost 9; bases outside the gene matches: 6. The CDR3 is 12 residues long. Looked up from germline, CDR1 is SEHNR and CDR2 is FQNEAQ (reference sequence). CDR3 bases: TGTGCCAGCAGCCAAGGGGACAGTCAAGCTTTCTTT. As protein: CASSQGDSQAFF.

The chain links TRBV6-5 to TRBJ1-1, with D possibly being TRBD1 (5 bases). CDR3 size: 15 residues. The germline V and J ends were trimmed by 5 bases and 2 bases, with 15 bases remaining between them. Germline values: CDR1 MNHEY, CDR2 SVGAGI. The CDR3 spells CASSPSWQGNTEAFF. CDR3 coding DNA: TGTGCCAGCAGTCCCTCGTGGCAGGGAAACACTGAAGCTTTCTTT.

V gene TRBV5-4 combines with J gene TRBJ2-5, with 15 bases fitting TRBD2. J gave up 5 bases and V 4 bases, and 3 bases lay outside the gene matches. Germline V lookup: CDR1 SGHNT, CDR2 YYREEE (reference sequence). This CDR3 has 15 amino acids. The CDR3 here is CASSPGTSGGETQYF. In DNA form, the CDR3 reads TGTGCCAGCAGCCCAGGGACTAGCGGGGGGGAGACCCAGTACTTC. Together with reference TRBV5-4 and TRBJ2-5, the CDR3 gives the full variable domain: ETGVTQSPTHLIKTRGQQVTLRCSSQSGHNTVSWYQQALGQGPQFIFQYYREEENGRGNFPPRFSGLQFPNYSSELNVNALELDDSALYLCASSPGTSGGETQYFGPGTRLLVL.

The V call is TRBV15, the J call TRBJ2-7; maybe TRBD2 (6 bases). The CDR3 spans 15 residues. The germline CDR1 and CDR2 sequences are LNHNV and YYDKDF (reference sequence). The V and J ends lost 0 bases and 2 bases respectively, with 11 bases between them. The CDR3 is CATSRDVRGTYEQYF. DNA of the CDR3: TGTGCCACCAGCAGAGACGTCCGGGGGACCTACGAGCAGTACTTC.

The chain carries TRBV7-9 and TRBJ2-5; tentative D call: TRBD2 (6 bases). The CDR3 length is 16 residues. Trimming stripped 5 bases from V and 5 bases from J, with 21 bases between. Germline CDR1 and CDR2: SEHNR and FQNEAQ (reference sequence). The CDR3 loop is CASSPPPGLEGETQYF. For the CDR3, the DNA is TGTGCCAGCAGCCCACCCCCGGGACTGGAAGGGGAGACCCAGTACTTC.

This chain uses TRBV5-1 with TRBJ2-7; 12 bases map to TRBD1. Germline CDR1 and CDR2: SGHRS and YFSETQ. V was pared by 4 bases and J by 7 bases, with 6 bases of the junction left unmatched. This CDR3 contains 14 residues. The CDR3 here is CASSPRDRGQEQYF. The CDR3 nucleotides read TGCGCCAGCAGCCCCCGGGACAGGGGGCAGGAGCAGTACTTC.

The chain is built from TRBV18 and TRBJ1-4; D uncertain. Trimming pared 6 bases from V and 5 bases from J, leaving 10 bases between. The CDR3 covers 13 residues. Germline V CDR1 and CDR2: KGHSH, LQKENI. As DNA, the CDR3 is TGTGCCAGCTCGCGCGGAAGCAATGAAAAACTGTTTTTT. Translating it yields CASSRGSNEKLFF.